This T cell receptor (beta chain) emerged from a study of cytomegalovirus exposure and HLA in healthy donors listed by TCRdb under 2017. Concerning the study at large: According to an earlier analysis of 550 to 700 of the donors, about 179 million T cells yielded 90 million to 140 million unique TCR beta sequences and about 280 Gb of sequence data. An early release that covered 640 HLA-typed donors contained about 290 gigabases of sequencing data and tens of millions of unique TCR sequences. The genetic ancestry cluster associated with self-reported Caucasian donors included roughly 84% of the 300 to 450 genotyped donors. The study was designed to test whether signatures of past pathogen exposure could be identified by cataloging public T cell receptors. The T cell repertoires of 666 subjects were profiled by immunosequencing and related to cytomegalovirus serostatus. In addition to the first cohort of around 670 subjects, a separate validation cohort of about 120 different subjects was used. To predict cytomegalovirus infection status, the study brought together high-throughput TCR immunosequencing, statistical association of individual TCRs with disease status, and machine learning. A later analysis re-analyzed previously published TCR beta repertoires from 650 to 800 donors and added high-resolution HLA genotyping to study TCR occurrence patterns. In the later analysis, no new phenotypic data were used to find candidate immune exposures; instead, reliance was placed on TCR beta sequences and their occurrence across donors. An earlier analysis of several hundred of the donors used high-throughput TCR beta sequencing to judge whether each TCR beta V gene segment behaved as functional or pseudogenic. Donor age, sex, ethnicity and CMV serostatus were compiled together with the repertoire data. A later genetic analysis took genome-wide SNP genotypes for about 60% of the roughly 670 donors and used that subset as a discovery cohort. All discovery cohort repertoires had been generated using a single sequencing platform. HLA typing included class I and class II loci at four-digit resolution. The number of donors typed differed by locus, with about 629-630 for A, B, C, DRB1 and DQB1, roughly 520 for DQA1, over 600 for DPA1, and some 470 for DPB1. A handful of DR-DQ haplotypes were treated as single units for association and clustering because of strong linkage in the cohort. Among some 400 genotyped donors of the cohort, an average of approximately 200,000 unique TCR beta nucleotide sequences was sequenced per donor, of which roughly 17% were non-productive. Points the paper makes about the study in general: According to a later analysis, TCR association rates differed among HLA loci, with DRB1 alleles showing the most associated TCRs and HLA-C alleles showing the fewest. Because counts were too low, about 17 rarely observed V segments, including chromosome 9 orphons, were excluded from the earlier analysis of around 590 of the donors. This cohort had only TCR beta chains sequenced, and the lack of alpha or paired-chain data limited which features could be detected. Strong co-occurrence of HLA alleles, especially DR and DQ, made assigning TCR associations to individual alleles difficult. A later analysis reported that several top co-occurrence clusters appeared linked to parvovirus B19, influenza, CMV and Epstein-Barr virus. According to a later genetic analysis, donors in an Asian-associated ancestry cluster had fewer N-insertions in productive TCRs than the approximately 700-donor mean. Cytomegalovirus status was reported to be diagnosed by the classifier with high specificity and sensitivity in both the original and validation cohorts. In a later analysis, HLA-associated TCR beta chains showed more clonal expansion and lower generation probabilities than non-associated chains that were equally common. In a later analysis, 16,951 TCR beta sequences were associated with specific HLA alleles at a false discovery rate of 0.05. A cluster of highly shared sequence variants was judged likely to be a technical artifact of the sequencing pipeline. Because HLA typing was missing for some donors at each locus, association tests included only the typed subset. Presence/absence analyses assumed roughly uniform sequencing depth across donors, an assumption that may not hold. Most TCR sequences were seen in very few donors, while some public TCRs were found in many individuals. Three of the identified cytomegalovirus-associated TCR beta chains were confirmed in vitro to be specific for cytomegalovirus antigens. A later analysis found that most CMV-associated TCR beta chains appeared HLA-restricted, with HLA associations seemingly driven largely by CMV exposure. Correlated functional status among segregating V segments might reflect linkage disequilibrium, but an unknown experimental factor could not be ruled out. An earlier analysis of around 600 of the donors showed that most TCR beta V segments appeared in productive rearrangements either about 87% or about 30% of the time, which broadly matched IMGT annotations. The only immune exposure information available for the cohort was CMV serostatus. An association between a missense DCLRE1C variant and V-gene and J-gene trimming of TCR beta chains was found in a later genetic analysis and replicated in an independent cohort. A further reported finding was that TCR beta sequences accurately predicted the HLA-A and HLA-B alleles for most subjects in the first cohort. The authors suggested that the approach could potentially be generalized to other disease states and immunological phenotypes. A total of 150 or so TCR beta chains were listed by the study as associated with cytomegalovirus.

Receptor amplification or capture employed the immunoSEQ multiplex PCR assay. A mixture of 60 forward primers for TCR Vbeta segments and 13 reverse primers for TCR Jbeta segments was used in the multiplex PCR. The CDR3 region of rearranged TCR beta genes was amplified from genomic DNA with a multiplex PCR assay. The Illumina HiSeq System was used to sequence the amplified TCR beta libraries as 87-base-pair reads. Concerning the study's data processing: A later analysis counted some 74 million unique TCR beta chains across the 500 to 850 repertoires, and roughly 11 million of these chains were shared by at least two donors. A nearest-neighbor algorithm error-corrected the raw reads and collapsed the reads into unique sequences, merging closely related sequences to remove PCR and sequencing errors. CDR3 sequences were aligned to IMGT reference sequences to assign V, D and J gene segments. Each retained sequence needed at least a six-nucleotide match to both a V gene segment and a J gene segment. A rearrangement counted as productive if the CDR3 had no stop codons and remained in frame with V and J, and every other rearrangement counted as non-productive. Following IMGT convention, CDR3 was defined as the stretch from the second conserved V-encoded cysteine up to the conserved J-encoded phenylalanine. The earlier analysis of 500 to 600 of the donors excluded sequences that lacked an unambiguous match to a single V gene segment. In an earlier analysis of approximately 500 of the donors, a V segment was called functional when productive rearrangements were above 56.7%, and segregating when the standard deviation between donors exceeded 5%. A statistical classification framework was developed to diagnose cytomegalovirus status using the catalog of TCR beta chain sequences. V and J gene assignment, in a later analysis, came from comparing TCR nucleotide sequences with IMGT/GENE-DB human TR gene sequences. In a later analysis, CDR3 sequences and most-parsimonious VDJ recombination scenarios were assigned using the TCRdist pipeline. In a later analysis, each TCR beta chain was defined by its CDR3 amino acid sequence together with its V-gene family, and reads lacking a unique V-gene family were excluded. In a later analysis, nearly 600 highly shared, low-generation-probability nucleotide sequences were removed to address suspected cross-contamination and a sequencing artifact. In a later analysis, a clonal expansion index for each public chain was calculated from normalized within-repertoire ranks of inferred template counts. In a later analysis, generation probabilities were computed with a VDJ recombination model fitted to out-of-frame rearrangements, and the resulting probabilities were checked against IGoR. In a later analysis, TCR-TCR, TCR-HLA and TCR-CMV co-occurrence was scored with hypergeometric tests, and a repertoire-size bias correction was applied to TCR pairs. False discovery rates were estimated in a later analysis by permuting HLA or CMV assignments 20 times. A later analysis grouped co-occurring TCRs with DBSCAN, adding TCRdist sequence similarity when clustering within HLA-allele-positive subsets. Co-occurrence clustering excluded repertoires with fewer than 30,000 or more than 120,000 public chains, plus five with anomalous nucleotide sharing. TCRdb stores this immuneACCESS table with in-frame sequences only. Part of the clones is absent; in the studies checked, under half of the shortfall reflects unresolved V genes, and no reason is known for the rest. D and trimming come from the DNA, and the V and J calls and clone size come from that table. For this sample the table gives 150,000 to 200,000 clones, of which nearly 80% were detected only once. The ten largest clonotypes hold roughly 13% of the sample.

The cohort comprised hundreds of healthy bone marrow donors. Cohort members were all nominally healthy when sampled, although unrecorded immune exposures were likely present. The donor was CMV seropositive and was included in the group of approximately 310 seropositive cohort members. A peripheral blood sample was collected from each donor, and TCR beta sequencing was performed on peripheral blood mononuclear cells. The Qiagen DNeasy Blood Extraction Kit was used to extract genomic DNA from the blood cell samples. This clone was seen just once. Its cognate antigen has yet to be identified. It has no much larger one-base neighbor in the sample; base qualities were not kept. The receptor comes from a man between 45 and 60 years old in good health and CMV-seropositive. The sample comprised PBMCs.

The sequence in DNA is TGCAGCGTTGTAGGGGTCGAGCAGTACTTC. Its protein reads: CSVVGVEQYF. The rearranged segments are TRBV29-1 and TRBJ2-7; TRBD1 could be the D gene, as 5 bases match. The CDR3 measures 10 amino acids from cysteine to phenylalanine. The read is trimmed to its CDR3 DNA, 30 bases read in frame from base 1. CDR1 and CDR2 are drawn from the germline V gene: SQVTM, ANQGSEA. V is reduced by 4 bases and J by 6 bases, leaving a spacing of 7 bases between them.